This entry lists 29 T cell receptor beta chains sequenced from one sample in a study of T cells in Graves' hyperthyroidism and ophthalmopathy. Regions amplified from RNA transcripts were the TCR beta CDR3 regions. In the first-round RT-PCR of the TCR CDR3, the HTBI primer set was used. From the multiplex PCR reads, TCRdb called clonotypes with MiXCR, one entry per CDR3 protein. Of about 96,000 distinct CDR3 sequences in the sample, around 50% are singletons; the top ten hold roughly 29%. The source material was blood. All receptors come from a middle-aged woman with Graves' hyperthyroidism.

The V and J genes are TRBV7-9 and TRBJ2-3; maybe TRBD2 (6 bases). The V and J ends lost 3 bases and 0 bases respectively, with 7 bases between them. The CDR3 extends over 14 amino acids. Germline V gene data show CDR1 as SEHNR and CDR2 as FQNEAQ (reference sequence). The CDR3 loop is CASSFGGSTDTQYF. CDR3 nucleotides: TGTGCCAGCAGCTTCGGGGGTAGCACAGATACGCAGTATTTT.

The V call is TRBV12-3 or TRBV12-4, the J call TRBJ1-6; 7 nucleotides agree with TRBD1. The CDR3 runs to 15 residues. Trimming removed 6 bases from V and 6 bases from J; junction bases left unmatched: 8. The DNA of the CDR3 is TGTGCCAGCAGCCCTCGGACAGGCTTTAATTCACCCCTCCACTTT. The encoded protein is CASSPRTGFNSPLHF.

This clonotype was detected many times. The chain uses TRBV20-1 and TRBJ2-2; TRBD2 matches at 13 bases. Germline V lookup: CDR1 DFQATT, CDR2 SNEGSKA (reference sequence). V was pared by 1 base and J by 3 bases, with 5 bases of the junction left unmatched. The CDR3 covers 17 residues. In DNA, the CDR3 is TGCAGTGCTAGAGCCCTCGGACTAGCGGGAGACACCGGGGAGCTGTTTTTT. Amino acids: CSARALGLAGDTGELFF.

This clonotype was seen repeatedly, ten times or more. The chain recombines TRBV6-6 with TRBJ2-7, with TRBD1 matching 11 bases. The V and J ends lost 4 bases and 3 bases, in that order; junction bases with no gene match: 5. This CDR3 contains 15 residues. Germline CDR1 and CDR2: MNHNY and SVGAGI (reference sequence). CDR3 amino acids: CASSFAGQGDYEQYF. CDR3 DNA sequence: TGTGCCAGCAGTTTTGCGGGACAGGGGGACTACGAGCAGTACTTC.

This clonotype was found once. This chain uses TRBV15 with TRBJ2-5; tentative D call: TRBD1 (6 bases). V was trimmed by 3 bases and J by 5 bases, leaving 13 bases between them. From germline, CDR1 is LNHNV and CDR2 YYDKDF (reference sequence). This CDR3 has 14 residues. CDR3 protein: CATSSPSRGETQYF. In DNA form, the CDR3 reads TGTGCCACCAGCAGCCCGTCCAGGGGTGAGACCCAGTACTTC.

The chain has TRBV7-3 and TRBJ2-7, with 12 bases matching TRBD1. The V gene end was trimmed by 5 bases and the J gene end by 4 bases; junction bases not matched to a gene: 12. The CDR3 spans 17 residues. CDR1 is SGHTA and CDR2 is FQGTGA in the germline V gene. The CDR3 loop is CASSLLSGQGALYEQYF. CDR3 bases: TGTGCCAGCAGCCTCCTCTCGGGACAGGGGGCCCTTTACGAGCAGTACTTC.

This clonotype appeared a single time. The J gene is TRBJ1-2, the V gene TRBV7-2; D is uncertain. Per the germline V gene, CDR1 is SGHTA and CDR2 is FQGNSA. The V end was cut by 5 bases, the J end by 4 bases, with 20 bases between. The CDR3 runs 16 residues. This CDR3 is CASSAGRTRTGYGYTF. The CDR3 region has the DNA TGTGCCAGCAGCGCGGGAAGAACCCGCACGGGCTATGGCTACACCTTC.

The chain has TRBV2 and TRBJ1-2, with 8 nucleotides matching TRBD1. CDR3 length: 12 residues. The germline V gene encodes CDR1 SNHLY and CDR2 FYNNEI. The V segment lost 11 bases and the J segment 8 bases; nucleotides outside the gene matches: 10. DNA for the CDR3: TGTGCCTTAAGTCAGGGGGCGTCGGGCTACACCTTC. Translating it yields CALSQGASGYTF.

The table lists this clonotype with many counts. DNA of the CDR3: TGTGCCAGCAGCTTGGTAAGGGATAACTATGGCTACACCTTC. This codes for CASSLVRDNYGYTF. This chain uses TRBV7-9 with TRBJ1-2; no clear D gene. This CDR3 is 14 amino acids long. Trimming removed 3 bases from V and 1 base from J, with 9 bases in between. Looked up from germline, CDR1 is SEHNR and CDR2 is FQNEAQ (reference sequence).

The genes are TRBV2 and TRBJ2-1; TRBD1 is a possible D gene (5 bases). The CDR3 is made up of 16 amino acids. V dropped 6 bases and J dropped 3 bases, with 18 bases sitting between them. Germline V lookup: CDR1 SNHLY, CDR2 FYNNEI. The CDR3 is CASSPLLRQSYNEQFF. CDR3 in DNA: TGTGCCAGCAGCCCACTACTGAGACAGAGCTACAATGAGCAGTTCTTC.

This clonotype showed up just a few times. The chain combines TRBV7-9 with TRBJ2-7; a possible D gene is TRBD2 (6 bases). The CDR3 loop spans 14 amino acids. Trimming took 5 bases from V and 6 from J, leaving 17 bases between them. CDR1 SEHNR and CDR2 FQNEAQ come from the germline V gene (reference sequence). CDR3 bases: TGTGCCAGCAGCCGTACGGCGGGGATGGGCGAGCAGTACTTC. Its translation: CASSRTAGMGEQYF.

This chain connects TRBV10-3 to TRBJ2-3; TRBD2 agrees at 7 bases. The junction had 3 bases not matched to a gene; V was cut back by 0 bases and J by 0 bases. CDR1 ENHRY and CDR2 SYGVKD come from the germline V gene. The CDR3 has 16 amino acids. Here the CDR3 reads CAISESAGRSTDTQYF. Written as DNA, the CDR3 is TGTGCCATCAGTGAGTCAGCGGGACGGAGCACAGATACGCAGTATTTT.

The chain carries TRBV20-1 and TRBJ1-3; 7 bases match TRBD1. V lost 3 bases and J lost 4; bases outside the gene matches: 0. This CDR3 has 12 residues. Germline CDR1 and CDR2: DFQATT and SNEGSKA (reference sequence). CDR3 sequence (DNA): TGCAGTGCTAGGACAGGGGGAAACACCATATATTTT. This gives the protein CSARTGGNTIYF.

This clonotype was recorded a few times. The rearrangement joins TRBV29-1 to TRBJ2-1; D ambiguous. V dropped 7 bases and J dropped 5 bases, with 9 bases sitting between them. The V gene's germline CDR1 is SQVTM and CDR2 ANQGSEA. The CDR3 totals 11 residues. The CDR3 sequence: CSAPVHNEQFF. CDR3 nucleotide sequence: TGCAGCGCCCCAGTCCACAATGAGCAGTTCTTC.

This clonotype was seen many times. The rearrangement uses TRBV20-1 and TRBJ1-5; weak D call: TRBD1 (6 bases). This CDR3 has 12 residues. Trimming stripped 2 bases from V and 11 bases from J, with 13 bases between. Germline values: CDR1 DFQATT, CDR2 SNEGSKA (reference sequence). CDR3 residues: CSARKGDETQHF. The CDR3 DNA is TGCAGTGCTAGAAAGGGGGACGAGACCCAGCATTTT.

The CDR3 spells CSAIGPGSEQYF. The CDR3, as DNA: TGCAGTGCCATCGGGCCGGGAAGCGAGCAGTACTTC. V and J are TRBV20-1 and TRBJ2-7, with a possible D match to TRBD2 (5 bases). There are 12 residues in the CDR3. Germline V lookup: CDR1 DFQATT, CDR2 SNEGSKA (reference sequence). Between the trimmed V and J ends, which lost 6 bases and 6 bases, there was a span of 15 bases.

This clonotype was observed many times. The chain combines TRBV7-8 with TRBJ1-5; 10 nucleotides match TRBD1. Per germline, CDR1 SGHVS and CDR2 FQNEAQ. The CDR3 has 16 residues. With 2 bases clipped from V and 4 bases from J, the junction kept 5 bases outside the gene matches. CDR3 in DNA: TGTGCCAGCAGCTTAAGGGACAGGGGCTTGAATCAGCCCCAGCATTTT. Protein sequence: CASSLRDRGLNQPQHF.

This clonotype came up a few times. This chain connects TRBV4-1 to TRBJ2-2; 8 nucleotides line up with TRBD2. The V gene end was trimmed by 0 bases and the J gene end by 6 bases; junction bases not matched to a gene: 9. CDR3 length: 17 amino acids. Germline V gives CDR1 MGHRA, CDR2 YSYEKL. The chain's CDR3 is CASSQDDTGRAPGELFF. In DNA, the CDR3 is TGCGCCAGCAGCCAAGATGATACCGGGAGGGCCCCCGGGGAGCTGTTTTTT.

This chain joins TRBV15 and TRBJ1-6, with D possibly TRBD1 on 6 matching bases. Between the trimmed V and J ends, which lost 3 bases and 7 bases, there was a span of 10 bases. Germline V gene data show CDR1 as LNHNV and CDR2 as YYDKDF (reference sequence). The CDR3 totals 14 residues. This CDR3 reads CATSSWGGNSPLHF. CDR3 DNA: TGTGCCACCAGCAGTTGGGGGGGCAATTCACCCCTCCACTTT. Full variable domain (missing parts from reference TRBV15 and TRBJ1-6): DAMVIQNPRYQVTQFGKPVTLSCSQTLNHNVMYWYQQKSSQAPKLLFHYYDKDFNNEADTPDNFQSRRPNTSFCFLDIRSPGLGDTAMYLCATSSWGGNSPLHFGNGTRLTVT.

At least ten counts were recorded for this clonotype. The rearrangement links TRBV20-1 to TRBJ2-5, with 13 bases lining up with TRBD2. CDR1 is DFQATT and CDR2 is SNEGSKA in the germline V gene (reference sequence). This CDR3 has 17 residues. The V gene end was trimmed by 6 bases and the J gene end by 2 bases; junction bases not matched to a gene: 12. The CDR3 region is CSARTSGRIPTQETQYF. In nucleotides, the CDR3 is TGCAGTGCACGGACTAGCGGGAGAATCCCCACACAAGAGACCCAGTACTTC.

This rearrangement joins TRBV29-1 to TRBJ2-7; 10 bases fit TRBD2. This CDR3 spans 14 amino acids. J lost 3 bases, V lost 3 bases, and 5 bases had no gene match. Germline CDR1 is SQVTM and CDR2 is ANQGSEA. The CDR3 loop is CSVDGASGSYEQYF. CDR3 coding DNA: TGCAGCGTTGACGGCGCTAGCGGGAGCTACGAGCAGTACTTC.

V usage is TRBV7-2 and J usage is TRBJ1-6; 9 bases agree with TRBD1. V lost 6 bases and J lost 9; bases outside the gene matches: 12. Germline V gene sequence: CDR1 SGHTA, CDR2 FQGNSA. The CDR3 loop spans 16 amino acids. CDR3 nucleotides: TGTGCCAGCAGTTCTACACCGGGACAGGGCCGTTCACCCCTCCACTTT. Translating it yields CASSSTPGQGRSPLHF.

To note about this clonotype: This likely comes from a read error, as the CDR3 has no conserved phenylalanine or tryptophan at its end. CDR3 protein: CARHSGQSNGANVLTP. CDR3 nucleotides: TGTGCCAGGCATTCGGGACAGTCGAATGGGGCCAACGTCCTGACTCCA. The V gene is TRBV19, the J gene TRBJ2-6; 7 bases match TRBD1. This CDR3 comprises 16 residues. J was trimmed by 3 bases and V by 9 bases; bases with no gene match: 11. Germline V gene sequence: CDR1 LNHDA, CDR2 SQIVND (reference sequence).

As regards this clonotype: One end of the junction is discordant with germline, which a read error may explain. The chain employs TRBV2 and TRBJ2-1, with 8 bases fitting TRBD2. Per the germline V gene, CDR1 is SNHLY and CDR2 is FYNNEI. This CDR3 is built from 14 residues. The CDR3 sequence: CASSESGSYNEQLF. CDR3 bases: TGTGCCAGCAGTGAGAGCGGGAGTTACAATGAGCAGCTCTTC.

There are many counts of this clonotype. CDR3 sequence (DNA): TGTGCCATCAGTGGGCAGACGAACACTGAAGCTTTCTTT. It is translated as CAISGQTNTEAFF. The chain links TRBV10-3 to TRBJ1-1; D ambiguous. Germline CDR1 ENHRY, CDR2 SYGVKD. This CDR3 is 13 amino acids long. The V end lost 4 bases, the J end lost 1 base, and 7 bases lay between the germline ends.

This clonotype was seen at least ten times. The genes are TRBV20-1 and TRBJ2-7; 8 positions agree with TRBD2. In germline, CDR1 is DFQATT, CDR2 SNEGSKA (reference sequence). J gave up 2 bases and V 1 base, and 4 bases lay outside the gene matches. The CDR3 sequence is 14 residues long. The CDR3 sequence: CSARVREGPYEQYF. CDR3 nucleotide sequence: TGCAGTGCTAGAGTTCGGGAGGGCCCCTACGAGCAGTACTTC.

On this clonotype: Since a much larger clone is just one base distant, this may be a read error. The chain has TRBV7-9 and TRBJ1-4; the match to TRBD1 covers 8 bases. This CDR3 comprises 15 residues. Germline values: CDR1 SEHNR, CDR2 FQNEAQ (reference sequence). CDR3 coding DNA: TGCGCCAGCAGCTATACAGGGGGATCAAATGAAAAACTGTTTTTT. This gives the protein CASSYTGGSNEKLFF.

The chain recombines TRBV20-1 with TRBJ2-7; 13 positions agree with TRBD2. Germline assignment: CDR1 DFQATT and CDR2 SNEGSKA (reference sequence). This CDR3 is 13 amino acids long. The DNA for the CDR3 is TGCAGCGCTTCGACTAGCGGGAGGACTGGGCAGTACTTC. Translation: CSASTSGRTGQYF.

Comment on this clonotype: A much larger clone differs by one base, so this may be a read error. The J gene is TRBJ1-2, the V gene TRBV6-1; weak D call: TRBD1 (5 bases). V was clipped by 5 bases and J by 0 bases, with 10 bases between them. This CDR3 has 14 residues. Germline-derived CDR1 and CDR2 are MNHNS and SASEGT. This CDR3 is CASSPRGTNYGYTF. The CDR3 coding sequence is TGTGCCAGCAGTCCACGGGGGACTAACTATGGCTACACCTTC.